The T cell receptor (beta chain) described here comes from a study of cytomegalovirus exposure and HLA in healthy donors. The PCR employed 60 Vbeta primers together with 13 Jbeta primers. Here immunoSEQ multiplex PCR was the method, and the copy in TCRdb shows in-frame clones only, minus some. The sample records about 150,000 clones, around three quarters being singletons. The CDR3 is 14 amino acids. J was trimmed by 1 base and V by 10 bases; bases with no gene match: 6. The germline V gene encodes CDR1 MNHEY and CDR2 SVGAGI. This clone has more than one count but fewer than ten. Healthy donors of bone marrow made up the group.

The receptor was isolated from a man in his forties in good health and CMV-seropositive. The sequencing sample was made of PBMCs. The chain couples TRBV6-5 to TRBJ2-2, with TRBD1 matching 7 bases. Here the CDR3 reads CATQGTLNTGELFF. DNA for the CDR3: TGTGCCACACAGGGGACCCTGAACACCGGGGAGCTGTTTTTT.